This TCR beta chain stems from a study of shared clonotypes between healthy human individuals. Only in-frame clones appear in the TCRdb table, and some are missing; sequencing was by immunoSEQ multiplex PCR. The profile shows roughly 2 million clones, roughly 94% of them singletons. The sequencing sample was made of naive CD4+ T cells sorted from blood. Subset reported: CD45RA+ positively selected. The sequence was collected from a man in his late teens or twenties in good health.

The CDR3 coding sequence is TGTGCCAGCAGCCCAGGGGTAGCGGGGGATACGCAGTATTTT. Translation gives CASSPGVAGDTQYF. The gene calls are TRBV6-4 and TRBJ2-3; TRBD2 matches at 8 bases. The CDR3 runs 14 residues. Germline CDR1 MRHNA, CDR2 SNTAGT. The V gene end was trimmed by 6 bases and the J gene end by 6 bases; junction bases not matched to a gene: 8.